This TCR beta chain was identified during a study of T cell repertoires in cytomegalovirus infection. Looking at the study overall: Public TCR beta signatures marked donors with CMV infection and the matching HLA. Study conclusions and caveats: There were carriers of CMV plus the relevant HLA, and cumulative public TCR beta family frequency identified them. HLA-C-restricted CMV-specific TCR beta clonotypes prevailed in the ex vivo response.

A remark on this clonotype: The antigen is undetermined.

Germline V lookup: CDR1 LGHNA, CDR2 YNFKEQ. This CDR3 spans 16 amino acids. Trimming stripped 0 bases from V and 3 bases from J, with 12 bases between. In TCRdb, the reads were re-called with MiXCR into one record per CDR3 protein. This table has around 550,000 distinct CDR3 sequences, about 26% appearing once. The rearrangement joins TRBV4-2 to TRBJ1-5, with unresolved D. The clonotype originates from a human donor in good health (CMV status not recorded). Some clones in this sample may be carry-over from other donors' samples. Sequencing used PBMCs. The CDR3 spells CASSQDSSGVNQPQHF. In DNA, the CDR3 is TGTGCCAGCAGCCAAGATTCATCGGGAGTCAATCAGCCCCAGCATTTT.